Here is one T cell receptor beta chain with its context. Antigen specificity is unknown. The data were obtained in a study of T cells in Graves' hyperthyroidism and ophthalmopathy. Across the whole study: Specimen type is peripheral blood, collected at initial diagnosis prior to any treatment.

Study findings and constraints: Most expanded thyroid clonotypes above 0.001 also appeared in blood. In simple terms, a model built on 13 V-J features told ophthalmopathy apart from stable hyperthyroidism.

PBMCs stemmed from more than 7.5 ml fresh peripheral blood. Template material for amplifying TCR beta CDR3 regions consisted of RNA transcripts. The TCR CDR3 was amplified in a first-round RT-PCR using the HTBI primer set. TCRdb processed the multiplex PCR reads anew with MiXCR; each CDR3 protein has one entry. The profile shows 600,000 to 850,000 distinct CDR3 sequences, 18% of them singletons. This TCR came from a woman in her forties or fifties with Graves' hyperthyroidism that later progressed to Graves' ophthalmopathy. Sequenced: blood.

The CDR3 here is CASNRDYSVSTGNTIYF. CDR3 coding DNA: TGTGCCAGCAATAGGGATTACTCCGTTAGCACTGGAAACACCATATATTTT. This chain links TRBV2 with TRBJ1-3; D remains unclear. This CDR3 is built from 17 residues. In germline, CDR1 is SNHLY, CDR2 FYNNEI. V lost 7 bases, J lost 2 bases, and 21 bases lay in between.